This TCR beta chain was found in a study of lymphopenia after photon versus proton radiotherapy. Study results and caveats: Post-nadir TCR diversity decline inversely tracked overall survival among those who died. Photon-treated patients lost naive T cells and TCR diversity; proton-treated stayed stable. Post-nadir diversity loss with photons came from oligoclonal expansion, particularly CD8+ Temra cells.

On this clone: What it recognizes is unknown.

Generated by immunoSEQ multiplex PCR, the TCRdb table keeps only in-frame clones and is missing some. The sample consists of around 55,000 clones, around 85% of them appearing once. With 1 base removed from V and 4 bases from J, the gap between germline ends came to 9 bases. The CDR3 contains 14 residues. Germline V gives CDR1 SGHAT, CDR2 FQNNGV. This chain links TRBV11-2 with TRBJ2-3; D unresolved. This specimen consisted of peripheral blood, obtained from a patient treated with proton-based radiotherapy. This TCR was sampled from a man in his fifties or sixties with pancreatic cancer. The CDR3: CASSLAGDPDTQYF. The CDR3 DNA reads TGTGCCAGCAGCTTAGCAGGAGATCCAGATACGCAGTATTTT.